These 8 T cell receptor beta chains originate from one sample sequenced in a study of blood T cells in healthy people across ages. Combining a sample-barcoded 5' primer with a J-beta primer mix, a second PCR ran for roughly 6 to 12 cycles. TCRdb fed the 5' RACE reads into MiXCR, producing one record per CDR3 protein. The repertoire holds roughly 1,500,000 distinct CDR3 sequences, with roughly 32% as singletons. Sequencing was performed on blood. These receptors originate from a woman in her 30s in good health.

Only a few counts were recorded for this clonotype. The V gene is TRBV18, the J gene TRBJ2-7; D call uncertain. Germline V lookup: CDR1 KGHSH, CDR2 LQKENI. Trimming took off 6 bases at V and 7 bases at J, with 19 bases between the two ends. The CDR3 runs to 14 residues. The CDR3 DNA is TGTGCCAGCTCCCGAAATCAAGGGTTCGAGGAGCAGTACTTC. It codes for CASSRNQGFEEQYF.

The chain joins TRBV7-3 to TRBJ2-5; 11 bases are a match to TRBD2. From germline, CDR1 is SGHTA and CDR2 FQGTGA. The CDR3 has 17 residues. J lost 5 bases, V lost 6 bases, and 14 bases had no gene match. The CDR3 reads CASSQMSGLAGWETQYF. In DNA form, the CDR3 reads TGTGCCAGCAGTCAAATGAGTGGACTAGCGGGCTGGGAGACCCAGTACTTC.

On this clonotype: Being one base from a much bigger clone, this may be a read error. The V and J genes are TRBV4-1 and TRBJ2-7, with TRBD1 identical over 8 bases. J lost 3 bases, V lost 5 bases, and 9 bases had no gene match. The CDR3 sequence is 15 residues long. CDR1 is MGHRA and CDR2 is YSYEKL in the germline V gene. As DNA, the CDR3 is TGCGCCAGCAGCACACTCGGACAGGGCTTCTACGAGCAGTACTTC. This sequence encodes CASSTLGQGFYEQYF.

The chain links TRBV3-1 to TRBJ2-1, with TRBD2 as a possible D gene (6 bases). Germline loops: CDR1 LGHDT, CDR2 YNNKEL (reference sequence). The length of the CDR3 is 13 residues. Trimming removed 6 bases from V and 6 bases from J, with 12 bases in between. For the CDR3, the DNA is TGTGCCAGCAGACTTCAGGGAGGCAATGAGCAGTTCTTC. Translated, it gives CASRLQGGNEQFF.

This clonotype was found a few times. J is TRBJ2-3 and V is TRBV6-1; D unresolved. V shed 4 bases and J shed 1 base, with 15 bases lying between them. This CDR3 comprises 16 residues. Germline CDR1 is MNHNS and CDR2 is SASEGT. For the CDR3, the DNA is TGTGCCAGCAGTGCTCTCCCACTAACTCGCACAGATACGCAGTATTTT. Translating gives CASSALPLTRTDTQYF.

J is TRBJ1-1 and V is TRBV10-3, with 10 bases lining up with TRBD1. The CDR3 contains 13 residues. The V and J ends lost 5 bases and 5 bases, in that order; junction bases with no gene match: 2. In germline, CDR1 is ENHRY, CDR2 SYGVKD. The CDR3 sequence is CAISKDRGTEAFF. The CDR3 DNA reads as TGTGCCATCAGTAAGGACAGGGGGACTGAAGCTTTCTTT.

V and J are TRBV4-1 and TRBJ1-1; D uncertain. Trimming shortened V by 0 bases and J by 6 bases, and 14 bases separated the two germline ends. The V gene's germline CDR1 is MGHRA and CDR2 YSYEKL. The CDR3 length is 15 residues. Here the CDR3 reads CASSQEGFGGPEAFF. The CDR3 coding sequence is TGCGCCAGCAGCCAAGAGGGGTTCGGCGGGCCTGAAGCTTTCTTT.

The chain combines TRBV20-1 with TRBJ2-1; TRBD2 matches at 11 bases. The V gene end was trimmed by 3 bases and the J gene end by 4 bases; junction bases not matched to a gene: 5. Germline lookup yields CDR1 DFQATT and CDR2 SNEGSKA (reference sequence). The length of the CDR3 is 15 residues. The DNA for the CDR3 is TGCAGTGCTAGTTCCCTAGCGGGGGGTTACAATGAGCAGTTCTTC. Translation gives CSASSLAGGYNEQFF.